Each of the 27 T cell receptor beta chains below was sequenced from the same sample in a study of T-cell reconstitution after alpha-beta-depleted transplantation in children. Unique molecular identifiers were built into the TCRbeta library. Each CDR3 protein is one row after TCRdb ran MiXCR on the PCR reads. The sample lists under 300,000 distinct CDR3 sequences; around 10% were seen once. The material was peripheral blood, obtained 180 days after TCRalphabeta/CD19-depleted stem cell transplant. The receptor source for this set is a male patient under 10 years old who had a stem cell transplant for chronic granulomatous disease, so the T cells may come from the graft donor.

This clonotype was seen many times. The CDR3 nucleotides are TGCAGTGCTAAACCCTTCGGGGCCTTGAACACTGAAGCTTTCTTT. Its protein product is CSAKPFGALNTEAFF. The V gene is TRBV20-1, the J gene TRBJ1-1; possibly TRBD1 for D (5 bases). With 4 bases removed from V and 0 bases from J, the gap between germline ends came to 15 bases. The V gene's germline CDR1 is DFQATT and CDR2 SNEGSKA (reference sequence). CDR3 length: 15 amino acids.

V and J are TRBV4-2 and TRBJ1-1; 8 bases align to TRBD1. The germline V gene has CDR1 LGHNA and CDR2 YNFKEQ. There are 14 residues in the CDR3. V was pared by 2 bases and J by 5 bases, with 4 bases of the junction left unmatched. This CDR3 is CASSQPQGGTEAFF. The CDR3, as DNA: TGTGCCAGCAGCCAACCACAGGGGGGTACTGAAGCTTTCTTT.

This clonotype was recorded at least ten times. The chain uses TRBV20-1 and TRBJ2-7; 8 bases fit TRBD1. V shed 3 bases and J 1 base; nucleotides not matched to a gene: 2. The CDR3 is 13 amino acids. The germline CDR1 and CDR2 sequences are DFQATT and SNEGSKA (reference sequence). This chain's CDR3 is CSARRQGSYEQYF. CDR3 in DNA: TGCAGTGCTAGGCGACAGGGGTCCTACGAGCAGTACTTC.

Ten or more counts support this clonotype. The chain links TRBV12-3 or TRBV12-4 to TRBJ2-1; D assignment may be TRBD1 or TRBD2 (5 bases each). With 7 bases removed from V and 0 bases from J, the gap between germline ends came to 13 bases. There are 15 residues in the CDR3. The CDR3 nucleotides are TGTGCCAGCAACAATTGGGGGAGCTCCTACAATGAGCAGTTCTTC. Translating gives CASNNWGSSYNEQFF.

This clonotype was seen at least ten times. The V call is TRBV20-1, the J call TRBJ2-2; 7 nucleotides match TRBD1. The germline gives CDR1 DFQATT, CDR2 SNEGSKA (reference sequence). The CDR3 is 14 amino acids. V shed 3 bases, J shed 2 bases, and the junction held 3 bases outside the gene matches. DNA for the CDR3: TGCAGTGCTAGGAACAGGGGTAACACCGGGGAGCTGTTTTTT. Translating gives CSARNRGNTGELFF.

This chain joins TRBV4-1 and TRBJ2-2, with D perhaps TRBD2 (6 bases). Trimming took 2 bases from V and 4 from J, leaving 14 bases between them. CDR3 length equals 16 residues. The germline CDR1 and CDR2 sequences are MGHRA and YSYEKL. The CDR3 is CASSQPSAGFTGELFF. The CDR3 coding sequence is TGCGCCAGCAGCCAACCCTCGGCGGGGTTCACCGGGGAGCTGTTTTTT.

The gene calls are TRBV5-1 and TRBJ2-6, with D hard to call. The V gene's germline CDR1 is SGHRS and CDR2 YFSETQ. The CDR3 consists of 15 residues. Trimming removed 3 bases from V and 2 bases from J, with 9 bases in between. CDR3 residues: CASSSSLTGANVLTF. The CDR3 coding sequence is TGCGCCAGCAGCTCGAGCCTCACTGGGGCCAACGTCCTGACTTTC.

This clonotype showed up many times. The chain links TRBV7-2 to TRBJ2-1; 8 bases match TRBD2. CDR3 length: 17 residues. V lost 0 bases to trimming and J lost 7 bases; unmatched junction nucleotides: 11. The germline V gene encodes CDR1 SGHTA and CDR2 FQGNSA. The CDR3: CASSLAQGGRKKNEQFF. The CDR3 nucleotides are TGTGCCAGCAGCTTAGCGCAGGGCGGGAGGAAGAAGAATGAGCAGTTCTTC.

Worth noting for this clonotype: A much larger clone is a single base away; this may be a read error. This chain connects TRBV27 to TRBJ2-3; 10 nucleotides match TRBD2. The CDR3 has 16 residues. Germline assignment: CDR1 MNHEY and CDR2 SMNVEV (reference sequence). The CDR3 loop is CASSLSASGSSDKQYF. The CDR3 DNA reads TGTGCCAGCAGTTTATCGGCTAGCGGGAGTTCTGATAAGCAGTATTTT.

This clonotype was recorded many times. This rearrangement joins TRBV7-6 to TRBJ1-1; possibly TRBD1 for D (6 bases). Deletions cut 5 bases from V and 0 bases from J, with 13 bases between. The germline CDR1 and CDR2 sequences are SGHVS and FNYEAQ. There are 15 residues in the CDR3. Here the CDR3 reads CASSPQQGLNTEAFF. The DNA for the CDR3 is TGTGCCAGCAGCCCCCAACAGGGATTGAACACTGAAGCTTTCTTT.

This clonotype appeared many times. DNA for the CDR3: TGTGCCATCAGTGTTGGGGACGGGACAGATACGCAGTATTTT. The encoded protein is CAISVGDGTDTQYF. This sequence joins TRBV10-3 and TRBJ2-3; either TRBD1 or TRBD2 may fit D (5 bases each). V lost 4 bases to trimming and J lost 3 bases, with 11 bases between them. CDR3 length: 14 amino acids. CDR1 is ENHRY, CDR2 SYGVKD, per germline.

This clonotype was counted at least ten times. CDR3 loop: CASSDGSTKNIQYF. CDR3 DNA sequence: TGTGCCAGCAGTGATGGTAGTACCAAAAACATTCAGTACTTC. V and J are TRBV2 and TRBJ2-4; D gene unclear. V lost 3 bases and J 2 bases, leaving 8 bases between the germline ends. Germline V gene data show CDR1 as SNHLY and CDR2 as FYNNEI. The CDR3 runs 14 residues. Supplemented by reference TRBV2 and TRBJ2-4, the full variable domain reads EPEVTQTPSHQVTQMGQEVILRCVPISNHLYFYWYRQILGQKVEFLVSFYNNEISEKSEIFDDQFSVERPDGSNFTLKIRSTKLEDSAMYFCASSDGSTKNIQYFGAGTRLSVL.

This clonotype was detected ten times or more. This chain joins TRBV18 and TRBJ2-1, with D perhaps TRBD2 (6 bases). V was clipped by 4 bases and J by 10 bases, with 11 bases between them. The germline CDR1 and CDR2 sequences are KGHSH and LQKENI. The CDR3 covers 12 residues. The CDR3 loop reads CASSQTSTEQFF. Here the CDR3 DNA reads TGTGCCAGCTCACAGACTAGTACCGAGCAGTTCTTC.

This clonotype was picked up many times. The chain is built from TRBV29-1 and TRBJ2-3; D ambiguous. The CDR3 consists of 14 residues. With 2 bases removed from V and 4 bases from J, the gap between germline ends came to 13 bases. CDR1 is SQVTM, CDR2 ANQGSEA, per germline. The CDR3 coding sequence is TGCAGCGTTGAATATGGGGTGCGAGCAGATACGCAGTATTTT. Translating gives CSVEYGVRADTQYF.

The gene calls are TRBV6-2 or TRBV6-3 and TRBJ1-5, with TRBD1 matching over 10 bases. V gave up 6 bases and J gave up 6 bases; unmatched junction bases: 8. There are 15 residues in the CDR3. Germline CDR1 reads MNHEY; CDR2 reads SVGEGT. The CDR3 DNA reads TGTGCCAGCAGGCTGAGACAGGGGGCGCTTCAGCCCCAGCATTTT. This gives the protein CASRLRQGALQPQHF.

The CDR3 protein is CASTGTGGLDQPQHF. CDR3 in DNA: TGTGCCAGTACTGGGACAGGGGGCCTCGATCAGCCCCAGCATTTT. This chain joins TRBV6-2 or TRBV6-3 and TRBJ1-5, with TRBD1 matching over 12 bases. Germline trimming cut 9 bases from V and 5 bases from J; bases unmatched to any gene: 8. Germline assignment: CDR1 MNHEY and CDR2 SVGEGT. CDR3 length: 15 residues.

This clonotype has at least ten counts. The chain recombines TRBV6-5 with TRBJ2-7; either TRBD1 or TRBD2 may fit D (5 bases each). This CDR3 comprises 15 residues. CDR1 MNHEY and CDR2 SVGAGI come from the germline V gene. V was clipped by 6 bases and J by 6 bases, with 21 bases between them. CDR3 protein: CASRQDGTGPFEQYF. The CDR3 DNA follows: TGTGCCAGCAGGCAAGACGGGACGGGACCGTTCGAGCAGTACTTC.

The chain combines TRBV20-1 with TRBJ2-5; 10 bases map to TRBD2. Per the germline V gene, CDR1 is DFQATT and CDR2 is SNEGSKA (reference sequence). This CDR3 contains 15 residues. The trim removed 6 bases at V and 5 bases at J, leaving 12 bases unmatched. CDR3 sequence (DNA): TGCAGTGCCGCCGGGAGCGGGGGGGCCTGGGAGACCCAGTACTTC. This codes for CSAAGSGGAWETQYF.

This clonotype has ten or more counts. The V and J genes are TRBV7-3 and TRBJ2-5, with D perhaps TRBD1 or TRBD2 (5 bases each). The length of the CDR3 is 14 residues. V was trimmed by 4 bases and J by 4 bases, leaving 13 bases between them. Germline V gene data show CDR1 as SGHTA and CDR2 as FQGTGA. DNA of the CDR3: TGTGCCAGCAGCTCTGGGGACCTTGGAGAGACCCAGTACTTC. It is translated as CASSSGDLGETQYF.

The table lists this clonotype with many counts. This chain uses TRBV20-1 with TRBJ2-7; TRBD1 might be the D (5 bases). The V end lost 0 bases, the J end lost 0 bases, and 6 bases lay between the germline ends. The CDR3 consists of 13 residues. The germline CDR1 and CDR2 sequences are DFQATT and SNEGSKA (reference sequence). The CDR3 region is CSAREGVSYEQYF. The DNA of the CDR3 is TGCAGTGCTAGAGAAGGGGTCTCCTACGAGCAGTACTTC.

This clonotype was seen repeatedly, ten times or more. The chain combines TRBV29-1 with TRBJ1-4, with a tentative D call TRBD1 (6 bases). Germline-derived CDR1 and CDR2 are SQVTM and ANQGSEA. V lost 5 bases, J lost 7 bases, and 17 bases lay in between. The CDR3 is 14 residues long. CDR3 sequence: CSVTGDTGPEKLFF. The DNA for the CDR3 is TGCAGCGTTACGGGGGACACGGGCCCTGAAAAACTGTTTTTT.

This clonotype was seen ten or more times. V usage is TRBV12-3 or TRBV12-4 and J usage is TRBJ1-3; D remains ambiguous. Trimming left V 6 bases short and J 0 bases short, with 9 bases between. This CDR3 has 14 residues. CDR3 sequence reads: CASRTVNSGNTIYF. The CDR3 region has the DNA TGTGCCAGCAGGACTGTTAACTCTGGAAACACCATATATTTT.

This clonotype was seen at least ten times. The chain uses TRBV21-1 and TRBJ2-1; the table's D call TRBD2 went unverified against the DNA. TRBV21-1 is classified as a pseudogene. This CDR3 spans 19 amino acids. CDR3 coding DNA: TGTGCCAGCAGCAAAGCGCTTTTCGGAGGGCCCAGCTCCTACAATGAGCAGTTCTTC. This codes for CASSKALFGGPSSYNEQFF.

This clonotype was counted only a few times. The chain links TRBV7-2 to TRBJ1-5; 10 bases map to TRBD1. Trimming removed 5 bases from V and 6 bases from J; junction bases left unmatched: 7. There are 15 residues in the CDR3. Germline assignment: CDR1 SGHTA and CDR2 FQGNSA. The CDR3 region is CASSLRQGAFQPQHF. CDR3 nucleotide sequence: TGTGCCAGCAGCCTAAGACAGGGGGCGTTTCAGCCCCAGCATTTT. The full variable domain, its missing parts supplied by reference TRBV7-2 and TRBJ1-5, is GAGVSQSPSNKVTEKGKDVELRCDPISGHTALYWYRQSLGQGLEFLIYFQGNSAPDKSGLPSDRFSAERTGGSVSTLTIQRTQQEDSAVYLCASSLRQGAFQPQHFGDGTRLSIL.

This clonotype showed up many times. The chain recombines TRBV29-1 with TRBJ1-3; D remains unclear. Trimming shortened V by 5 bases and J by 3 bases, and 8 bases separated the two germline ends. This CDR3 region has 12 residues. Germline V CDR1 and CDR2: SQVTM, ANQGSEA. The CDR3: CSVSNSGNTIYF. The DNA for the CDR3 is TGCAGCGTTTCGAACAGTGGAAACACCATATATTTT.

This clonotype was picked up many times. CDR3 amino acids: CASSLGGPPSTDTQYF. The CDR3 DNA reads as TGTGCCAGCAGCCTTGGAGGGCCCCCTAGCACAGATACGCAGTATTTT. The chain carries TRBV7-2 and TRBJ2-3; a weak D match, TRBD2 (6 bases). V was clipped by 5 bases and J by 0 bases, with 15 bases between them. The CDR3 length is 16 residues. Germline CDR1 reads SGHTA; CDR2 reads FQGNSA.

Many counts were recorded for this clonotype. The genes are TRBV28 and TRBJ2-7; the match to TRBD2 covers 10 bases. Unmatched junction bases numbered 4, after V lost 4 bases and J lost 4 bases. The germline CDR1 and CDR2 sequences are MDHEN and SYDVKM. The CDR3 extends over 14 amino acids. CDR3 sequence: CASSSSGSLYEQYF. Here the CDR3 DNA reads TGTGCCAGCAGTTCTAGCGGGAGTCTGTACGAGCAGTACTTC.